This TCR beta chain is from a study of blood T cell repertoires in COVID-19. Generated by immunoSEQ multiplex PCR, the TCRdb table keeps only in-frame clones and is missing some. The sample has around 160,000 clones, about 86% seen once. The germline CDR1 and CDR2 sequences are SGHRS and YFSETQ. V lost 4 bases and J 2 bases, leaving 12 bases between the germline ends. CDR3 length equals 14 residues. The chain combines TRBV5-1 with TRBJ1-1; TRBD1 might be the D (5 bases). The specimen was peripheral blood. The TCR comes from a man between 60 and 70 years old with acute or convalescent COVID-19. The CDR3 DNA is TGCGCCAGCAGCCCGGAGGGGAGTAACACTGAAGCTTTCTTT. This translates into CASSPEGSNTEAFF.